The clone carrying this T cell receptor (beta chain) has ten or more counts. TCRdb reanalysed the RACE reads using MiXCR and keeps one entry per CDR3 protein. The sample shows fewer than 95,000 distinct CDR3 sequences, about 10% of them seen only once. Trimming removed 10 bases at V and 0 bases at J, with 7 bases between. This CDR3 spans 13 amino acids. Germline CDR1 MDHEN, CDR2 SYDVKM. These data belong to a study of human T cells and chemical hapten exposure. Time point denoted: patch test 2, 6 weeks after DPC sensitization. This sample's treatment: therapeutic diphenylcyclopropenone sensitization with weekly scalp DPC.

This clonotype was obtained from a man aged 35 to 55 with alopecia areata. Some clones in this sample may be carry-over from other donors' samples. Specimen: whole blood, collected in connection with sensitization to the hapten diphenylcyclopropenone (DPC). The chain carries TRBV28 and TRBJ2-6; D is ambiguous. The CDR3: CANAPSGANVLTF. CDR3 sequence (DNA): TGTGCCAATGCGCCCTCTGGGGCCAACGTCCTGACTTTC.